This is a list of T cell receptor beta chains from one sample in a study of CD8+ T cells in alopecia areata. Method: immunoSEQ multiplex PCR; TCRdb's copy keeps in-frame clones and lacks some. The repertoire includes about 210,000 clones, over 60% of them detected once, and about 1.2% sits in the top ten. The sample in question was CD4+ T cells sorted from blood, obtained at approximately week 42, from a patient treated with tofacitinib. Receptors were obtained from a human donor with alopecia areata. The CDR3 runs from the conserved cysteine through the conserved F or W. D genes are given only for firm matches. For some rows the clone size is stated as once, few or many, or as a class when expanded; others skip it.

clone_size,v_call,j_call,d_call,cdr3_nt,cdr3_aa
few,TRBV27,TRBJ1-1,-,TGTGCCAGCAGTACCCCGACAGGTTTAAGTTCTGAAGCTTTCTTT,CASSTPTGLSSEAFF
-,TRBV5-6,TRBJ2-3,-,TGTGCCAGCAGCTTTGGAGACAGCACAGATACGCAGTATTTT,CASSFGDSTDTQYF
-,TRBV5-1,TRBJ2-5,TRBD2,TGCGCCAGCAAGGTGCTAGCGGGGGCCAGGGAGACCCAGTACTTC,CASKVLAGARETQYF
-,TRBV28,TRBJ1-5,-,TGTGCCAGCAGTTCCAACCGGGATTTACTCGATCAGCCCCAGCATTTT,CASSSNRDLLDQPQHF
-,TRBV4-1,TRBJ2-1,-,TGCGCCAGCAGCATAGGACAGAATGAGCAGTTCTTC,CASSIGQNEQFF
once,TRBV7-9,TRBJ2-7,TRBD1,TGTGCCAGCAGCCCCGGACAGGGGGTCTACGAGCAGTACTTC,CASSPGQGVYEQYF
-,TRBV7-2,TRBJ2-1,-,TGTGCCAGCAGGCTAGGAGTAGGGAATGAGCAGTTCTTC,CASRLGVGNEQFF
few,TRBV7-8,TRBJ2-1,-,TGTGCCAGCAGCTTGACCACCGGGGGGCCTAATGAGCAGTTCTTC,CASSLTTGGPNEQFF
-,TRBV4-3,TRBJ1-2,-,TGCGCCAGCAGCCAAGGGGACGGATCAGCCAACTATGGCTACACCTTC,CASSQGDGSANYGYTF
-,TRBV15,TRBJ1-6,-,TGTGCCACCAGCGCCGATGGGGTAGACGGCCTCCACTTT,CATSADGVDGLHF
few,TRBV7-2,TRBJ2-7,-,TGTGCCAGCAGACTCCTGGGGGACTACGAGCAGTACTTC,CASRLLGDYEQYF
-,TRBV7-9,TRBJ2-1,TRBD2,TGTGCCAGCAGCTTCGGACTAGCGGCAGAGGAGCAGTTCTTC,CASSFGLAAEEQFF
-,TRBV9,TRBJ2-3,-,TGTGCCAGTCAGAGGCAAGGCGGGGGCCCAGATACGCAGTATTTT,CASQRQGGGPDTQYF
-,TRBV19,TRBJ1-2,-,TGTGCCAGTACTACGACCTCCTGGAGGTATGGCTACACCTTC,CASTTTSWRYGYTF
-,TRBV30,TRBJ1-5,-,TGTGCCTGGAGTATGGGACTTAATGGTCAGCCCCAGCATTTT,CAWSMGLNGQPQHF
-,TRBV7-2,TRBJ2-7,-,TGTGCCAGCAGCTTAATACGGTCCTACGAGCAGTACTTC,CASSLIRSYEQYF
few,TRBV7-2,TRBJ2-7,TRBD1,TGTGCCAGCAGCACGCCCACAGGGGCTATGTACGAGCAGTACTTC,CASSTPTGAMYEQYF
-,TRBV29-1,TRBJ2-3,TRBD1,TGCAGCGGCCTCCCGGGACAGGGAGGAGGTAGCACAGATACGCAGTATTTT,CSGLPGQGGGSTDTQYF
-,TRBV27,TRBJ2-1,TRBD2,TGTGCCAGCAGTTCGGCACCATCAGCGGGGGGGCCCAATGAGCAGTTCTTC,CASSSAPSAGGPNEQFF
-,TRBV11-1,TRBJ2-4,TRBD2,TGTGCCAGCAGCCAGAACGCGGGGGTAGACATTCAGTACTTC,CASSQNAGVDIQYF
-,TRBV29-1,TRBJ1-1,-,TGCAGCGTTGCTCAAGGGGGGAACACTGAAGCTTTCTTT,CSVAQGGNTEAFF
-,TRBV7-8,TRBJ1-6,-,TGTGCCAGCAGCTTAGGGATAGGGGGATCGGCGAATTCACCCCTCCACTTT,CASSLGIGGSANSPLHF
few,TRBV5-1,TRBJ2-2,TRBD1,TGCGCCAGCAGCTTGGAGGGACAGGTTCCGAACACCGGGGAGCTGTTTTTT,CASSLEGQVPNTGELFF
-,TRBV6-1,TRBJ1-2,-,TGTGCCAGCAGTGAAGCGCGGAGACAGACCTATGGCTACACCTTC,CASSEARRQTYGYTF
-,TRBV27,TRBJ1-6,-,TGTGCCAGCAGCCCCCTTGAGAGGTCACCCCTCCACTTT,CASSPLERSPLHF
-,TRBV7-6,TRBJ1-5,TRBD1,TGTGCCAGCAGCACCAGGACAGGGCACCAGCATTTT,CASSTRTGHQHF
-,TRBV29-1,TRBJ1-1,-,TGCAGCGTTGTTCCGACCCTAAACACTGAAGCTTTCTTT,CSVVPTLNTEAFF
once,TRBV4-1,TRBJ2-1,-,TGCGCCAGCAGCCCTACTAGCCCCCGCTACAATGAGCAGTTCTTC,CASSPTSPRYNEQFF
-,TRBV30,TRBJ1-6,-,TGTGCCTGGAGTGGAGCTAGGCAACTAAATTCACCCCTCCACTTT,CAWSGARQLNSPLHF
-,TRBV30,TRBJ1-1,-,TGTGCCTGGACCAGTATAGGGGCGATGGGCACTGAAGCTTTCTTT,CAWTSIGAMGTEAFF
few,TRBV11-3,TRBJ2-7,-,TGTGCCAGCAGCTTAAGCGTACCGTTCTACGAGCAGTACTTC,CASSLSVPFYEQYF
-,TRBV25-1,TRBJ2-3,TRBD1,TGTGCCAGCAGTGAAACAGGGGGCCAAGATACGCAGTATTTT,CASSETGGQDTQYF